The 8 T cell receptor beta chains presented below share a single source sample, sequenced in a study of blood T cell repertoires in COVID-19. The assay was immunoSEQ multiplex PCR, and TCRdb's table has in-frame clones only and misses some. The repertoire holds 150,000 to 200,000 clones, with 80% to 85% as singletons. The sample was PBMCs or T cells enriched from blood (not recorded which). These receptor sequences come from a man aged 70 or older who had been exposed to COVID-19.

The chain uses TRBV30 and TRBJ1-6; 7 positions agree with TRBD1. The CDR3 has 12 residues. CDR1 is GTSNPN and CDR2 is SVGIG in the germline V gene (reference sequence). Trimming removed 5 bases from V and 9 bases from J; junction bases left unmatched: 4. CDR3 DNA sequence: TGTGCCTGGGACAGGGACCTTTCACCCCTCCACTTT. As protein: CAWDRDLSPLHF.

This clone was seen just once. V and J are TRBV12-3 or TRBV12-4 and TRBJ1-2; TRBD1 might be the D (5 bases). The length of the CDR3 is 13 residues. V lost 6 bases and J lost 8, with 16 bases in between. Here the CDR3 reads CASRYRDSGGYTF. CDR3 DNA: TGTGCCAGCAGGTACCGGGACTCGGGCGGCTACACCTTC.

The chain recombines TRBV28 with TRBJ2-5, with 11 bases that match TRBD2. With 3 bases clipped from V and 6 bases from J, the junction kept 6 bases outside the gene matches. CDR1 MDHEN and CDR2 SYDVKM come from the germline V gene. The CDR3 totals 15 residues. The CDR3 sequence: CASSLQLAGVQTQYF. The CDR3 DNA sequence: TGTGCCAGCAGTTTGCAACTAGCGGGAGTTCAGACCCAGTACTTC.

This clone showed up just a few times. The V call is TRBV7-6, the J call TRBJ2-1; TRBD2 might be the D (6 bases). Germline V lookup: CDR1 SGHVS, CDR2 FNYEAQ. This CDR3 is 14 amino acids long. V was trimmed by 7 bases and J by 4 bases, leaving 14 bases between them. CDR3 loop: CASIDGGPYNEQFF. The DNA for the CDR3 is TGTGCCAGCATCGACGGAGGGCCTTACAATGAGCAGTTCTTC.

Comment on this clone: Within the sample, other DNA sequences also encode this same CDR3. The chain employs TRBV3-1 (or the pseudogene TRBV3-2) and TRBJ2-7, with TRBD2 matching over 7 bases. Trimming removed 8 bases from V and 0 bases from J; junction bases left unmatched: 4. The germline V gene encodes CDR1 LGHDT and CDR2 YNNKEL (reference sequence). The CDR3 runs to 13 residues. The CDR3 spells CASRPGGSYEQYF. CDR3 bases: TGTGCCAGCCGCCCGGGGGGCTCCTACGAGCAGTACTTC.

Only one count was recorded for this clone. The chain joins TRBV2 to TRBJ2-1; 7 bases agree with TRBD2. Trimming took 0 bases from V and 8 from J; bases not matched to a gene: 13. Germline assignment: CDR1 SNHLY and CDR2 FYNNEI. This CDR3 has 17 residues. CDR3 amino acids: CASSEAGDYSGVHEQFF. The CDR3, as DNA: TGTGCCAGCAGTGAAGCGGGGGACTACTCCGGGGTCCATGAGCAGTTCTTC.

This sequence joins TRBV9 and TRBJ2-1; the match to TRBD2 covers 11 bases. With V trimmed by 6 bases and J by 5 bases, 10 bases remained unmatched. The CDR3 runs 16 residues. Germline V CDR1 and CDR2: SGDLS, YYNGEE. In DNA form, the CDR3 reads TGTGCCAGCACCAAAGGTACTAGCGGGAGCCACAATGAGCAGTTCTTC. Translated, it gives CASTKGTSGSHNEQFF.

CDR3 residues: CASSPAASSYNEQFF. The CDR3 bases are TGTGCCAGCAGCCCAGCGGCGAGCTCCTACAATGAGCAGTTCTTC. The J gene is TRBJ2-1, the V gene TRBV6-5; maybe TRBD2 (5 bases). Germline CDR1 and CDR2: MNHEY and SVGAGI. This CDR3 contains 15 residues. V lost 6 bases and J lost 0, with 12 bases in between.